A single T cell receptor (beta chain) is shown here with its context. The antigen is not known. Clones were sequenced by immunoSEQ multiplex PCR, and TCRdb holds only the in-frame ones, with some missing. Of 30,000 to 45,000 clones in the sample, about 85% are singletons; the top ten hold 4%. Autoimmune disease history or systemic immunosuppression excluded patients. Sampling of blood occurred at baseline, cycle 4 day 1, and cycle 7 day 1. Trimming took off 0 bases at V and 0 bases at J, with 12 bases between the two ends. The length of the CDR3 is 16 residues. The germline V gene has CDR1 SGDLS and CDR2 YYNGEE. This record comes from a study of OX40 agonist ivuxolimab in advanced cancers. Across the study: Patients in the trial were receiving intravenous ivuxolimab every 2 weeks, at doses of 0.01 to 10 mg/kg. Study observations and caveats: Near-lowest levels of clonal expansion characterized partial responders at 0.1-3.0 mg/kg.

This clonotype was sampled from an adult with an advanced solid tumor such as melanoma, head and neck, liver or kidney cancer. This chain uses TRBV9 with TRBJ1-1; no firm D call. This material consisted of CD4+ or CD8+ T cells sorted from blood, taken in a trial of the OX40 agonist ivuxolimab. CDR3 region: CASSVGPRAVNTEAFF. In DNA, the CDR3 is TGTGCCAGCAGCGTAGGCCCGCGGGCCGTGAACACTGAAGCTTTCTTT.